The source of this T cell receptor beta chain is a study of cytomegalovirus exposure and HLA in healthy donors. J was trimmed by 8 bases and V by 1 base; bases with no gene match: 4. Germline lookup yields CDR1 MNHEY and CDR2 SMNVEV (reference sequence). The CDR3 has 15 residues. Findings and limits, study-wide: For most TCR sequences rarity was the rule, although some public TCRs occurred in many donors. Reports described diagnosis of cytomegalovirus status by the classifier as highly specific and sensitive. The investigators catalogued 160 or so TCR beta chains as cytomegalovirus-associated.

Notes on this clone: Its antigen remains unknown.

Clones were read by immunoSEQ multiplex PCR, and TCRdb kept only the in-frame ones, dropping some. The table records 50,000 or so clones, over 90% of them present only once. The sample comprised PBMCs. This receptor was obtained from a young man in good health and CMV-seronegative. The rearrangement links TRBV27 to TRBJ2-1; 11 bases are shared with TRBD2. This CDR3 reads CASSLLAGGPHEQFF. DNA for the CDR3: TGTGCCAGCAGTTTATTAGCGGGAGGGCCCCATGAGCAGTTCTTC.